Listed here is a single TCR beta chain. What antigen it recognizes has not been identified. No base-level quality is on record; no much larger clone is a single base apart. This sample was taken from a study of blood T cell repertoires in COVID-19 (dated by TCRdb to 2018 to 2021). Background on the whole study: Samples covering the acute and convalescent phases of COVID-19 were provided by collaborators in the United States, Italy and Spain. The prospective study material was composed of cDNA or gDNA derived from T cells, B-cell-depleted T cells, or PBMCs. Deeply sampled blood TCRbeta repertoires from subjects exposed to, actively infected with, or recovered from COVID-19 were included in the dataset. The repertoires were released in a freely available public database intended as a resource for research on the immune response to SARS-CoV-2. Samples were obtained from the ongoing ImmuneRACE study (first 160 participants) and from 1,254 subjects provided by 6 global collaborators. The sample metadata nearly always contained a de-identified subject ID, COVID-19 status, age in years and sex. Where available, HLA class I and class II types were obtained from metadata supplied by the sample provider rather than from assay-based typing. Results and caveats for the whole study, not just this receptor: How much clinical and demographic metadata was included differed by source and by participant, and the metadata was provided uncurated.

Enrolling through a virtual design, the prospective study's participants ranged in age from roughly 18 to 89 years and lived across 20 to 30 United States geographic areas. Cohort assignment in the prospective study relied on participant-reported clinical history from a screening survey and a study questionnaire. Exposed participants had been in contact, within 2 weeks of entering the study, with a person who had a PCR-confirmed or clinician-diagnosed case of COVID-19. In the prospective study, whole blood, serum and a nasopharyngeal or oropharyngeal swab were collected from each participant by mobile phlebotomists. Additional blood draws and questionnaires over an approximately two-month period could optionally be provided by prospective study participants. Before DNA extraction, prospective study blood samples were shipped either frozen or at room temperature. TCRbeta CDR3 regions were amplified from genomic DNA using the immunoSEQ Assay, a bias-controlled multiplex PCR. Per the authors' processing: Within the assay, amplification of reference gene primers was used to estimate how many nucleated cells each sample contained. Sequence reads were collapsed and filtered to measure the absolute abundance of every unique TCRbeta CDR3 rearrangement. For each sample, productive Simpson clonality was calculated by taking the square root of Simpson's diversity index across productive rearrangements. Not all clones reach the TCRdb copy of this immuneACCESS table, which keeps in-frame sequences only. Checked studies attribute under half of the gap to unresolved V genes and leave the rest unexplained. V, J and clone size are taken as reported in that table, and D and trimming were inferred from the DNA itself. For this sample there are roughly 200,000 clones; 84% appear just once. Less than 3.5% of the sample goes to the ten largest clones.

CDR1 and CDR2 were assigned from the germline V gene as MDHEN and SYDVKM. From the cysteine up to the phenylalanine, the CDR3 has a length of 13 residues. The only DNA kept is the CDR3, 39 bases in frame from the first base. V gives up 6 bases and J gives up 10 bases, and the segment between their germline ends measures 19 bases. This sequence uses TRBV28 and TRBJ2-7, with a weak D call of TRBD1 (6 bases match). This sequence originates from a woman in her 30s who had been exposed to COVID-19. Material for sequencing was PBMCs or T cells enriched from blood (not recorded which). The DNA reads TGTGCCAGCAGGTCCCTAGACAGGCTAGAACAGTACTTC. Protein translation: CASRSLDRLEQYF.